The present entry profiles one TCR beta chain with its context. The CDR3 sequence is 11 residues long. V was shortened by 3 bases and J by 5 bases, with 7 bases between the two germline ends. Germline V gene data show CDR1 as SQVTM and CDR2 as ANQGSEA. This record comes from a study of blood T cell repertoires in COVID-19. Study in general: Italy, Spain and the United States were the sources of the convalescent and acute COVID-19 samples.

The age range of participants was 18 to 89 years, with residence in fewer than 25 US areas. Participant-given clinical history determined each cohort assignment. Symptom resolution, clearance, or two negative PCRs marked donors in Cohort 3 as recovered. Measured with immunoSEQ multiplex PCR; TCRdb has only the in-frame clones, and not every one. The repertoire holds about 440,000 clones, with 90% as singletons. The sample consisted of PBMCs or T cells enriched from blood (not recorded which). The chain joins TRBV29-1 to TRBJ2-5; possibly TRBD1 for D (6 bases). The sequence was obtained from a young man who had recovered from COVID-19. The CDR3 sequence is CSVERGETQYF. As DNA, the CDR3 is TGCAGCGTTGAGAGGGGGGAGACCCAGTACTTC.